Listed below are T cell receptor beta chains from one sample, sequenced in a study of cytomegalovirus exposure and HLA in healthy donors. Sequencing was performed with immunoSEQ multiplex PCR; in TCRdb, only in-frame clones are kept and a portion is missing. The table lists roughly 130,000 clones, around 81% of them singletons. Sequences were obtained from PBMCs. The receptors derive from a woman aged 50 to 60 in good health and CMV-seronegative. CDR3s include the opening cysteine and the closing phenylalanine or tryptophan. The D gene is left open where the match is weak. A row's size may be missing; if present it is once, few, many or a size class.

j_gene,d_gene,v_gene,abundance,CDR3nt,CDR3aa
TRBJ2-5,TRBD2,TRBV4-3,-,TGCGCCAGCAGCCAAGTTCCTAGCGGGAGGGGCCAGACCCAGTACTTC,CASSQVPSGRGQTQYF
TRBJ2-1,TRBD2,TRBV7-6,-,TGTGCCAGCAGTCCCCTTAGCGGGCCTCACTACAATGAGCAGTTCTTC,CASSPLSGPHYNEQFF
TRBJ1-2,TRBD1,TRBV28,-,TGTGCCAGCAGCGGTCCCGGGACAGAAGTTAACTATGGCTACACCTTC,CASSGPGTEVNYGYTF
TRBJ2-3,-,TRBV6-6,once,TGTGCCAGCAGTTACCCCGGTGGCACAGATACGCAGTATTTT,CASSYPGGTDTQYF
TRBJ1-2,TRBD1,TRBV9,-,TGTGCCAGCAGCGTAGACCGAGACAGGGGGCTTGGTGGCTACACCTTC,CASSVDRDRGLGGYTF
TRBJ2-5,-,TRBV5-1,-,TGCGCCAGCAAGTTGGTGAGTCTTGAAGAGACCCAGTACTTC,CASKLVSLEETQYF
TRBJ2-7,TRBD1,TRBV29-1,-,TGCAGCGTTGCACAGGGGGACGGGCAGTACTTC,CSVAQGDGQYF
TRBJ2-5,TRBD2,TRBV2,-,TGTGCCATCCCGCTCAGGGAGGGCCTCTGGGAGACCCAGTACTTC,CAIPLREGLWETQYF
TRBJ1-5,-,TRBV30,-,TGTGCCTGGACAGGGCGAGGCAATCAGCCCCAGCATTTT,CAWTGRGNQPQHF
TRBJ1-2,TRBD1,TRBV6-5,-,TGTGCCAGCATAGAATTGGGACAGGGTACATATGGCTACACCTTC,CASIELGQGTYGYTF
TRBJ1-1,TRBD1,TRBV30,-,TGTGCCTGGAGTAAAAACCTGGGGACAGGGGGAACTGAAGCTTTCTTT,CAWSKNLGTGGTEAFF
TRBJ2-7,TRBD2,TRBV5-6,-,TGTGCCAGCAGCTCCGGACTAGGGGTCGGCGAGCAGTACTTC,CASSSGLGVGEQYF
TRBJ2-7,-,TRBV18,-,TGTGCCAGCTCACCATCCGCAGGCCGTTCCTACGAGCAGTACTTC,CASSPSAGRSYEQYF
TRBJ2-7,TRBD2,TRBV6-5,-,TGTGCCAGCAGTCCTAGCGGACCCTCCTACGAGCAGTACTTC,CASSPSGPSYEQYF
TRBJ2-1,TRBD1,TRBV5-1,-,TGCGCCAGCAGCTGGAGACAGGGCTGGGAGCAGTTCTTC,CASSWRQGWEQFF
TRBJ1-1,-,TRBV19,-,TGTGCCAGTAGTATAACAGGGATCACTGAAGCTTTCTTT,CASSITGITEAFF
TRBJ2-1,TRBD1,TRBV7-2,few,TGTGCCAGCAGCTTAGGGACAGGACCCTACAATGAGCAGTTCTTC,CASSLGTGPYNEQFF
TRBJ1-1,-,TRBV11-3,once,TGTGCCAGCAGCTGGCGGGGGGAGGGGGGGGCTGAAGCTTTCTTT,CASSWRGEGGAEAFF
TRBJ1-1,-,TRBV28,-,TGTGCCAGCAGTTCCGACAGTGAAGCTTTCTTT,CASSSDSEAFF
TRBJ1-1,-,TRBV28,-,TGTGCCAGCAGTTTAACGTTGGAGGGAAGCGATGCTTTCTTT,CASSLTLEGSDAFF
TRBJ1-1,TRBD1,TRBV18,-,TGTGCCAGCTCACCCGACAGGGTCGCTGAAGCTTTCTTT,CASSPDRVAEAFF
TRBJ2-1,-,TRBV2,-,TGTGCCAGCAGGGGGGCCGGATCCAATGAGCAGTTCTTC,CASRGAGSNEQFF
TRBJ2-3,TRBD2,TRBV2,-,TGTGCCAGCGCGGGAGACTACACAGATACGCAGTATTTT,CASAGDYTDTQYF
TRBJ2-2,TRBD2,TRBV19,-,TGTGCCAGTAGTTCGGGGGGAGCGGGATCGATCATGAACACCGGGGAGCTGTTTTTT,CASSSGGAGSIMNTGELFF